A selection of T cell receptor beta chains follows, all from one sample in a study of blood T cell repertoires in COVID-19. Here immunoSEQ multiplex PCR was the method, and the copy in TCRdb shows in-frame clones only, minus some. The data contain some 96,000 clones, approximately 89% of them singletons. Sequencing was performed on peripheral blood. The receptors derive from a man aged 45-65 years with active COVID-19. CDR3s include the opening cysteine and the closing phenylalanine or tryptophan. D genes are given only for firm matches. A clone size is listed for some rows: how often the clone was seen (once, few, many), or a class if it is expanded.

CSASLGTIRYNEQFF	TGCAGTGCTAGTCTCGGGACTATAAGGTACAATGAGCAGTTCTTC	TRBV20-1	TRBD2	TRBJ2-1	-
CASRRDTQETQYF	TGTGCCAGCAGGCGGGATACCCAAGAGACCCAGTACTTC	TRBV3-1/TRBV3-2	-	TRBJ2-5	-
CASSYSTGGYIQYF	TGTGCCAGCAGTTACTCGACAGGGGGCTACATTCAGTACTTC	TRBV6-5	TRBD1	TRBJ2-4	-
CATSPSSGYTDTQYF	TGTGCCACCAGTCCATCGAGCGGATACACAGATACGCAGTATTTT	TRBV24-1	-	TRBJ2-3	once
CASSASGQGYNEQFF	TGCGCCAGCAGTGCCTCGGGACAGGGCTACAATGAGCAGTTCTTC	TRBV10-1	TRBD1	TRBJ2-1	-
CASSPRMDREETQYF	TGTGCCAGCTCACCACGAATGGACAGGGAGGAGACCCAGTACTTC	TRBV18	TRBD1	TRBJ2-5	-
CASSSEKGGRGRMNTEAFF	TGCGCCAGCAGTTCTGAGAAAGGAGGCCGGGGTCGGATGAACACTGAAGCTTTCTTT	TRBV10-1	-	TRBJ1-1	few
CASSEDFSQGLYNEQFF	TGTGCCAGCAGCGAGGATTTCTCACAGGGGCTATACAATGAGCAGTTCTTC	TRBV9	TRBD1	TRBJ2-1	-
CASSPGQGFGYTF	TGTGCCAGCAGTCCCGGACAGGGCTTTGGCTACACCTTC	TRBV6-5	TRBD1	TRBJ1-2	-
CASSLSSGNTIYF	TGTGCCAGCAGTTTGAGCTCTGGAAACACCATATATTTT	TRBV12-3/TRBV12-4	-	TRBJ1-3	-
CASSPTGVPLHF	TGTGCCAGCAGCCCCACGGGAGTCCCCCTCCACTTT	TRBV6-5	-	TRBJ1-6	-
CASSLTGGSEAFF	TGTGCCAGCAGCTTGACAGGGGGATCTGAAGCTTTCTTT	TRBV5-4	TRBD1	TRBJ1-1	once
CASTPTSGPFNEQFF	TGTGCCAGTACCCCGACTAGCGGGCCTTTCAATGAGCAGTTCTTC	TRBV19	TRBD2	TRBJ2-1	-
CASSTRGSSGNTIYF	TGTGCCAGCAGTACTCGGGGGTCCTCTGGAAACACCATATATTTT	TRBV6-5	-	TRBJ1-3	-
CASSPRGSSYNEQFF	TGTGCCAGCAGCCCGCGGGGGAGCTCCTACAATGAGCAGTTCTTC	TRBV5-4	TRBD2	TRBJ2-1	-
CASSEGQYLPQHF	TGTGCCAGCAGTGAGGGACAATATCTTCCCCAGCATTTT	TRBV25-1	-	TRBJ1-5	-